The 20 T cell receptor beta chains in this list originate from one sample, sequenced in a study of T cells in Graves' hyperthyroidism and ophthalmopathy (dated by TCRdb to the late 2010s). Libraries were built with multiplex PCR. Sequencing relied on an Illumina HiSeq 2000. Amplification of TCR beta CDR3 regions was carried out from RNA transcripts. A first-round RT-PCR of the TCR CDR3 used the HTBI primer set with the Qiagen OneStep RT-PCR kit. TCRdb trimmed the raw reads at Q25, called clones with MiXCR and kept productive beta chains. Merged by CDR3 protein, the rows form single entries marked with the most common genes and DNA. This sample lists around 760,000 distinct CDR3 sequences; about 35% were detected once. The ten largest clonotypes hold roughly 30% of the sample. The sample comprised blood. The receptors here all came from a woman aged 40-49 years with Graves' hyperthyroidism.

A remark on this clonotype: The CDR3 does not close with the conserved phenylalanine or tryptophan, likely indicating a read error. The chain has TRBV11-2 and TRBJ2-7; 14 positions agree with TRBD2. V trimming: 5 bases; J trimming: 3 bases; junction bases outside the gene matches: 3. CDR1 and CDR2 (germline): SGHAT, FQNNGV. The CDR3 is 15 residues long. CDR3 coding DNA: TGTGCCAGCAGCCTTGGGACTAGCGGGAGCTACGAGCAGTACCTC. It is translated as CASSLGTSGSYEQYL.

This clonotype was found a few times. The chain employs TRBV4-3 and TRBJ1-2; 11 bases are shared with TRBD1. J was trimmed by 8 bases and V by 7 bases; bases with no gene match: 9. Germline-derived CDR1 and CDR2 are LGHNA and YSLEER. This CDR3 region has 14 residues. The CDR3 DNA sequence: TGCGCCAGCAACCGGGACAGGGGGTTCGGCGGCTACACCTTC. Protein product: CASNRDRGFGGYTF.

The chain combines TRBV6-5 with TRBJ1-4, with D unclear. Looked up from germline, CDR1 is MNHEY and CDR2 is SVGAGI. Trimming took off 5 bases at V and 8 bases at J, with 18 bases between the two ends. The CDR3 length is 15 residues. In nucleotides, the CDR3 is TGTGCCAGCAGTACACCGTCTCGCCAGGCGGAAAAACTGTTTTTT. Amino acid sequence: CASSTPSRQAEKLFF.

The rearrangement joins TRBV10-3 to TRBJ1-4; possible D gene TRBD1, 6 bases. The germline V gene has CDR1 ENHRY and CDR2 SYGVKD. The CDR3 is 15 amino acids. V gave up 0 bases and J gave up 8 bases, with 13 bases separating them. The CDR3 nucleotides read TGTGCCATCAGTGAGTCTATGGGGGCGAAGGAAAAACTGTTTTTT. Translated: CAISESMGAKEKLFF.

Worth noting for this clonotype: A much larger clonotype is one base distant, so this may be a read error. The chain couples TRBV19 to TRBJ1-2, with TRBD1 as a possible D gene (5 bases). V was cut by 4 bases and J by 6 bases, with 9 bases left in between. Germline V gene lookup returns CDR1 LNHDA and CDR2 SQIVND (reference sequence). There are 12 residues in the CDR3. The CDR3 DNA reads TGTGCCAGTAGTACTCAGGGACATGGCTACACCTTC. Translating gives CASSTQGHGYTF.

In the case of this clonotype: Relative to the germline gene, one junction end is altered; a read error may explain this. The V call is TRBV5-4, the J call TRBJ1-5, with 7 bases that match TRBD1. Germline lookup yields CDR1 SGHNT and CDR2 YYREEE (reference sequence). CDR3 length: 15 amino acids. CDR3 sequence: CASSRSGGTNQPQHF. DNA for the CDR3: TGCGCCAGCAGCCGTTCAGGGGGGACCAATCAGCCCCAGCATTTT.

This clonotype has ten or more counts. The chain uses TRBV7-9 and TRBJ2-5; D is unresolved. Germline V gene lookup returns CDR1 SEHNR and CDR2 FQNEAQ (reference sequence). V was pared by 1 base and J by 2 bases, with 14 bases between. This CDR3 contains 16 residues. The CDR3 protein is CASSLGFPALQETQYF. CDR3 coding DNA: TGTGCCAGCAGCTTAGGGTTTCCGGCCCTGCAAGAGACCCAGTACTTC.

This clonotype was recorded at least ten times. The chain is built from TRBV9 and TRBJ2-7; D ambiguous. Germline assignment: CDR1 SGDLS and CDR2 YYNGEE. Deletions cut 0 bases from V and 1 base from J, with 5 bases between. CDR3 size: 13 residues. The CDR3 DNA reads as TGTGCCAGCAGCGTAGCAGCTTCCTACGAGCAGTACTTC. Its protein product is CASSVAASYEQYF.

This clonotype turned up a few times. Being one base from a much bigger clone, this may be a read error. V is TRBV20-1 and J is TRBJ2-7; 9 bases are a match to TRBD2. The V and J ends lost 5 bases and 3 bases, in that order; junction bases with no gene match: 5. The CDR3 contains 13 residues. CDR1 is DFQATT, CDR2 SNEGSKA, per germline (reference sequence). The CDR3 reads CSAVYSGSYEQYF. The DNA for the CDR3 is TGCAGTGCTGTCTATAGCGGGAGCTACGAGCAGTACTTC.

The chain combines TRBV7-3 with TRBJ2-3; no definite D call. V lost 0 bases, J lost 4 bases, and 5 bases lay in between. The CDR3 extends over 13 amino acids. The V gene's germline CDR1 is SGHTA and CDR2 FQGTGA. CDR3 in amino acids: CASSLTGADTQYF. The CDR3 DNA sequence: TGTGCCAGCAGCTTAACGGGCGCAGATACGCAGTATTTT.

This clonotype has a handful of counts. The chain is built from TRBV5-1 and TRBJ2-5; possibly TRBD2 for D (5 bases). Germline lookup yields CDR1 SGHRS and CDR2 YFSETQ. The CDR3 length is 14 residues. V was shortened by 4 bases and J by 1 base, with 11 bases between the two germline ends. The CDR3 sequence is CASSHTSFQETQYF. As DNA, the CDR3 is TGCGCCAGCAGCCATACTAGTTTCCAAGAGACCCAGTACTTC. Drawing the rest from reference TRBV5-1 and TRBJ2-5, the complete variable domain is KAGVTQTPRYLIKTRGQQVTLSCSPISGHRSVSWYQQTPGQGLQFLFEYFSETQRNKGNFPGRFSGRQFSNSRSEMNVSTLELGDSALYLCASSHTSFQETQYFGPGTRLLVL.

Remarks on this clonotype: One end of the junction is discordant with germline, which a read error may explain. V gene TRBV29-1 combines with J gene TRBJ2-5; the D gene could be TRBD1 or TRBD2 (5 bases each). CDR1 is SQVTM and CDR2 is ANQGSEA in the germline V gene. This CDR3 is 13 amino acids long. In DNA, the CDR3 is TGCAGCGTTGAAGACTTAGAAGGGGAGACCCAGTGCTTC. It yields the protein CSVEDLEGETQCF.

This rearrangement joins TRBV29-1 to TRBJ2-2; D unresolved. Germline V gene sequence: CDR1 SQVTM, CDR2 ANQGSEA. Between the trimmed V and J ends, which lost 4 bases and 4 bases, there was a span of 7 bases. The length of the CDR3 is 12 residues. The CDR3 bases are TGCAGCGTTGGGACGCCCACCGGGGAGCTGTTTTTT. Its translation is CSVGTPTGELFF.

This clonotype was detected many times. The chain has TRBV10-2 and TRBJ1-1; D is ambiguous. Trimming removed 3 bases from V and 7 bases from J, with 15 bases in between. Per the germline V gene, CDR1 is WSHSY and CDR2 is SAAADI. This CDR3 is built from 14 residues. This chain's CDR3 is CASSDVLLADEAFF. The CDR3 DNA is TGCGCCAGCAGTGATGTTCTCTTAGCGGATGAAGCTTTCTTT.

In its sample, this clonotype was seen a few times. V gene TRBV12-3 or TRBV12-4 combines with J gene TRBJ1-1; no firm D call. V shed 6 bases and J shed 1 base, with 18 bases lying between them. CDR3 length: 16 amino acids. CDR3 sequence (DNA): TGTGCCAGCAGCCAAGATCTCAGCCGGGGGAACACTGAAGCTTTCTTT. Translating it yields CASSQDLSRGNTEAFF.

The chain carries TRBV19 and TRBJ1-5; possible D gene TRBD1, 5 bases. This CDR3 region has 16 residues. Trimming cost V 3 bases and J 3 bases, with 15 bases left between them. Germline CDR1 and CDR2: LNHDA and SQIVND (reference sequence). CDR3 bases: TGTGCCAGTAGTATCCGGCCACAGGTCTACAATCAGCCCCAGCATTTT. Translation: CASSIRPQVYNQPQHF.

This chain joins TRBV30 and TRBJ1-2; D is unclear. The CDR3 runs 12 residues. The germline V gene encodes CDR1 GTSNPN and CDR2 SVGIG (reference sequence). Trimming stripped 5 bases from V and 2 bases from J, with 9 bases between. For the CDR3, the DNA is TGTGCCTGGGAGAGGGCAAACTATGGCTACACCTTC. Its translation is CAWERANYGYTF. Filled out from reference TRBV30 and TRBJ1-2, the complete variable domain reads SQTIHQWPATLVQPVGSPLSLECTVEGTSNPNLYWYRQAAGRGLQLLFYSVGIGQISSEVPQNLSASRPQDRQFILSSKKLLLSDSGFYLCAWERANYGYTFGSGTRLTVV.

This clonotype was seen repeatedly, ten times or more. The chain's CDR3 is CASSKDRNQPQHF. The CDR3, as DNA: TGTGCCAGTAGTAAGGATCGGAATCAGCCCCAGCATTTT. J is TRBJ1-5 and V is TRBV19; no definite D call. The germline gives CDR1 LNHDA, CDR2 SQIVND (reference sequence). V lost 4 bases to trimming and J lost 4 bases, with 8 bases between them. This CDR3 is built from 13 residues.

This chain uses TRBV6-5 with TRBJ1-2; D perhaps matches TRBD1 (5 bases). The CDR3 is 12 residues long. Germline V CDR1 and CDR2: MNHEY, SVGAGI. Trimming removed 5 bases from V and 12 bases from J, with 16 bases in between. CDR3 region: CASSRQLPGNTF. The DNA for the CDR3 is TGTGCCAGCAGTAGACAGCTTCCAGGAAACACCTTC.

The V and J genes are TRBV4-3 and TRBJ2-7; unclear D gene. The V and J ends lost 0 bases and 2 bases respectively, with 5 bases between them. In germline, CDR1 is LGHNA, CDR2 YSLEER. The CDR3 has 13 residues. Here the CDR3 DNA reads TGCGCCAGCAGCCAAGACAGTCCCTACGAGCAGTACTTC. It is translated as CASSQDSPYEQYF.